The 5 T cell receptor beta chains reported below all come from one sample, sequenced in a study of monozygotic twins with inflammatory bowel disease (dated by TCRdb to between 2018 and 2021). The receptor library was made with 5' RACE. Sequencer: Illumina HiSeq 2500. TCRdb reprocessed the reads; each CDR3 protein sequence makes one entry, and DNA is unavailable. The sample's own table lists approximately 160,000 distinct CDR3 sequences. The ten largest clones add up to 6.5% to 9% of the sample. Sequenced input: blood. The receptors stem from a human donor with ulcerative colitis or Crohn's disease, or a healthy co-twin of an affected twin (not recorded which).

The chain links TRBV5-5 to TRBJ1-1. Germline V lookup: CDR1 SGHKS, CDR2 YYEKEE (reference sequence). The CDR3 runs to 12 residues. The chain's CDR3 is CAPRRVNTEAFF.

The chain couples TRBV5-1 to TRBJ2-7; TCRdb outputs TRBD1, but without DNA this stays unchecked. Per germline, CDR1 SGHRS and CDR2 YFSETQ. The CDR3 totals 17 residues. The CDR3 protein is CASSLWTGDGGSYEQYF.

This rearrangement joins TRBV29-1 to TRBJ2-1; the D call from TCRdb, TRBD1, cannot be confirmed without DNA. The CDR3 loop spans 14 amino acids. Germline CDR1 is SQVTM and CDR2 is ANQGSEA. This chain's CDR3 is CSLMGQGITNEQFF.

The J gene is TRBJ1-1, the V gene TRBV12-3 or TRBV12-4; TCRdb reports TRBD1, a call that lacks DNA to check it against. This CDR3 is 15 amino acids long. CDR3 in amino acids: CASSSPSVMRTEAFF.

The chain links TRBV7-9 to TRBJ1-2. CDR1 SEHNR and CDR2 FQNEAQ come from the germline V gene (reference sequence). The CDR3 totals 13 residues. The CDR3 sequence is CASSLDDKRGYTF. Full variable domain (outside the CDR3, taken from reference TRBV7-9 and TRBJ1-2): DTGVSQNPRHKITKRGQNVTFRCDPISEHNRLYWYRQTLGQGPEFLTYFQNEAQLEKSRLLSDRFSAERPKGSFSTLEIQRTEQGDSAMYLCASSLDDKRGYTFGSGTRLTVV.